This TCR beta chain emerged from a study of blood T cells in healthy people across ages. Background on the study: About one barcoded beta molecule per two T cells was the capture yield of template switching.

Together with a sample-barcoded 5' primer, a J-beta primer mix was included in a second PCR lasting roughly 7 to 11 cycles. MiXCR was run by TCRdb on the 5' RACE reads, yielding one entry per CDR3 protein. The repertoire holds about 1.6 million distinct CDR3 sequences, with about 31% as singletons. Germline lookup yields CDR1 SGHTA and CDR2 FQGTGA. The length of the CDR3 is 17 residues. V trimming: 5 bases; J trimming: 6 bases; junction bases outside the gene matches: 14. The sequence was collected from a woman between 25 and 40 years old in good health. The V and J genes are TRBV7-3 and TRBJ2-1; TRBD2 matches 9 bases. The material sequenced was blood. CDR3 DNA sequence: TGTGCCAGCAGCGCCACCCCGGGACTAGCTTGGTCCAATGAGCAGTTCTTC. Translating it yields CASSATPGLAWSNEQFF.